These T cell receptor beta chains were read from a single sample in a study of blood T cell repertoires in COVID-19. Sequenced by immunoSEQ multiplex PCR; TCRdb stores in-frame clones only, minus some. The sample holds 210,000 or so clones, 89% seen once. The sample taken for sequencing was peripheral blood. These TCRs come from a middle-aged woman with acute or convalescent COVID-19. Each CDR3 is given with its conserved first and last residue. Each record gives: J gene, V gene, clone size, CDR3 protein. Size is omitted from some rows. Given values are once, few, many or a class for expanded clones.

J gene: TRBJ1-3
V gene: TRBV5-4
clone size: -
CDR3 protein: CASSRSPRDTIYF

J gene: TRBJ2-3
V gene: TRBV12-3/TRBV12-4
clone size: -
CDR3 protein: CASSLGGDTQYF

J gene: TRBJ1-1
V gene: TRBV5-1
clone size: many
CDR3 protein: CASSQRQGASTEAFF

J gene: TRBJ1-5
V gene: TRBV20-1
clone size: -
CDR3 protein: CSASSGVNQPQHF

J gene: TRBJ2-3
V gene: TRBV7-2
clone size: -
CDR3 protein: CASSAFPPSGGTDTQYF

J gene: TRBJ1-5
V gene: TRBV6-5
clone size: -
CDR3 protein: CASSSGGVESQPQHF

J gene: TRBJ2-3
V gene: TRBV2
clone size: once
CDR3 protein: CASTAGGGDTQYF

J gene: TRBJ1-2
V gene: TRBV7-2
clone size: -
CDR3 protein: CASSFGTVANYGYTF

J gene: TRBJ1-5
V gene: TRBV24-1
clone size: -
CDR3 protein: CATSDRGNQPQHF

J gene: TRBJ1-2
V gene: TRBV5-1
clone size: -
CDR3 protein: CASSPDRDGYTF

J gene: TRBJ2-6
V gene: TRBV2
clone size: -
CDR3 protein: CASINGGAGGANVLTF

J gene: TRBJ1-2
V gene: TRBV2
clone size: -
CDR3 protein: CASSDGNYGYTF

J gene: TRBJ1-3
V gene: TRBV5-1
clone size: -
CDR3 protein: CASSFRGNFENTIYF

J gene: TRBJ2-3
V gene: TRBV27
clone size: -
CDR3 protein: CASTSRGSTDTQYF

J gene: TRBJ2-1
V gene: TRBV6-5
clone size: -
CDR3 protein: CASPGGGRYNEQFF

J gene: TRBJ2-6
V gene: TRBV30
clone size: -
CDR3 protein: CAWSDWVVSGANVLTF

J gene: TRBJ1-1
V gene: TRBV3-1/TRBV3-2
clone size: -
CDR3 protein: CASSQNQVRNTEAFF

J gene: TRBJ1-1
V gene: TRBV5-4
clone size: -
CDR3 protein: CASSLFGGGGEAFF

J gene: TRBJ2-2
V gene: TRBV3-1/TRBV3-2
clone size: -
CDR3 protein: CASSRGTSGVNTGELFF

J gene: TRBJ1-5
V gene: TRBV19
clone size: -
CDR3 protein: CASRPQGLQGQPQHF

J gene: TRBJ1-2
V gene: TRBV4-2
clone size: -
CDR3 protein: CASSQPPTGEGYTF

J gene: TRBJ2-2
V gene: TRBV12-3/TRBV12-4
clone size: -
CDR3 protein: CASSLRTGELFF

J gene: TRBJ1-1
V gene: TRBV10-3
clone size: few
CDR3 protein: CAAGQGLMNTEAFF

J gene: TRBJ1-1
V gene: TRBV11-2
clone size: -
CDR3 protein: CASSRDWGVEAFF

J gene: TRBJ2-4
V gene: TRBV12-5
clone size: -
CDR3 protein: CASGGTSATEAKNIQYF

J gene: TRBJ1-1
V gene: TRBV5-1
clone size: -
CDR3 protein: CASNSGDRVGNTEAFF

J gene: TRBJ1-1
V gene: TRBV2
clone size: -
CDR3 protein: CASSDGAGLNTEAFF

J gene: TRBJ1-5
V gene: TRBV6-6
clone size: few
CDR3 protein: CASSYSSGNQPQHF

J gene: TRBJ1-5
V gene: TRBV15
clone size: once
CDR3 protein: CATSRKQQGYQPQHF

J gene: TRBJ1-5
V gene: TRBV9
clone size: -
CDR3 protein: CASSVGTGSNQPQHF

J gene: TRBJ2-2
V gene: TRBV24-1
clone size: -
CDR3 protein: CATCSGPGRELFF

J gene: TRBJ1-3
V gene: TRBV23-1
clone size: -
CDR3 protein: CAILGGGSGNTIYF

J gene: TRBJ1-2
V gene: TRBV2
clone size: -
CDR3 protein: CASIPTAIVGYTF

J gene: TRBJ2-2
V gene: TRBV27
clone size: -
CDR3 protein: CASSSRPGLGNTGELFF

J gene: TRBJ1-1
V gene: TRBV7-9
clone size: -
CDR3 protein: CASSLTNGQLYTEAFF

J gene: TRBJ1-6
V gene: TRBV10-3
clone size: -
CDR3 protein: CAISQTGNNSPLHF

J gene: TRBJ2-4
V gene: TRBV11-2
clone size: -
CDR3 protein: CASSFTHRGAKNIQYF

J gene: TRBJ2-2
V gene: TRBV11-2
clone size: -
CDR3 protein: CASRQNTGELFF

J gene: TRBJ1-1
V gene: TRBV5-1
clone size: once
CDR3 protein: CASSLFSRDLSGEAFF

J gene: TRBJ2-1
V gene: TRBV15
clone size: once
CDR3 protein: CATSKPGVNEQFF

J gene: TRBJ1-1
V gene: TRBV19
clone size: -
CDR3 protein: CASSIVHRGNTEAFF